These 19 T cell receptor beta chains came from one sample sequenced in a study of CD8 T cells in ankylosing spondylitis. TCRdb redid the calling of the 5' RACE reads with MiXCR, one entry per CDR3 protein. The sample includes 150,000 to 200,000 distinct CDR3 sequences, 9.5% to 15% of them seen just once. The sequencing input was blood, either unsorted or a sorted T cell fraction (not recorded which). The receptor source for this set is a male donor with ankylosing spondylitis or in good health (not recorded which).

The genes are TRBV7-9 and TRBJ2-2; 9 nucleotides line up with TRBD1. Germline assignment: CDR1 SEHNR and CDR2 FQNEAQ (reference sequence). CDR3 length: 15 amino acids. V lost 5 bases, J lost 4 bases, and 5 bases stayed unmatched. CDR3 region: CASSGTGSGTGELFF. The CDR3 DNA sequence: TGTGCCAGCAGCGGGACAGGGTCGGGCACCGGGGAGCTGTTTTTT.

This clonotype has more than one count but fewer than ten. The chain carries TRBV14 and TRBJ2-7; maybe TRBD2 (6 bases). The CDR3 runs to 15 residues. CDR1 is SGHDN, CDR2 FVKESK, per germline. Trimming left V 1 base short and J 7 bases short, with 17 bases between. The chain's CDR3 is CASSQGLEGNTEQYF. CDR3 DNA sequence: TGTGCCAGCAGCCAAGGACTGGAGGGGAATACGGAGCAGTACTTC.

The gene calls are TRBV7-8 and TRBJ2-6; a weak D match, TRBD2 (6 bases). CDR3 length: 20 amino acids. V lost 7 bases and J 7 bases, leaving 32 bases between the germline ends. Germline values: CDR1 SGHVS, CDR2 FQNEAQ. The CDR3 DNA reads TGTGCCAGCAACCGGCCGGGAGAGTGGAAAGGAACCTTTGGAGCCAACGTCCTGACTTTC. It translates to CASNRPGEWKGTFGANVLTF.

The chain carries TRBV6-1 and TRBJ2-5; a possible D gene is TRBD2 (6 bases). Germline-derived CDR1 and CDR2 are MNHNS and SASEGT. Deletions cut 6 bases from V and 2 bases from J, with 10 bases between. This CDR3 region has 13 residues. The CDR3 region is CASRARGQETQYF. CDR3 DNA sequence: TGTGCCAGCAGGGCGCGGGGTCAAGAGACCCAGTACTTC.

This clonotype was picked up a small number of times. The J gene is TRBJ1-1, the V gene TRBV12-3 or TRBV12-4; D is unclear. V was pared by 6 bases and J by 3 bases, with 11 bases between. CDR3 size: 13 residues. The CDR3 DNA reads TGTGCCAGCAGCCCCTTTTTGGACACTGAAGCTTTCTTT. This translates into CASSPFLDTEAFF.

This clonotype has a handful of counts. The genes are TRBV7-9 and TRBJ1-1, with 8 bases identical to TRBD1. Per germline, CDR1 SEHNR and CDR2 FQNEAQ (reference sequence). The trim removed 5 bases at V and 4 bases at J, leaving 3 bases unmatched. The CDR3 loop spans 13 amino acids. Here the CDR3 DNA reads TGTGCCAGCAGCCCGGACAGGGTCACTGAAGCTTTCTTT. The encoded protein is CASSPDRVTEAFF.

The table lists this clonotype with many counts. This chain connects TRBV7-2 to TRBJ1-5; D remains ambiguous. The CDR3 spans 15 residues. Germline CDR1 SGHTA, CDR2 FQGNSA. V shed 7 bases and J shed 0 bases, with 13 bases lying between them. CDR3 in DNA: TGTGCCAGCACTCTCGGGCCCTATAGCAATCAGCCCCAGCATTTT. Translation: CASTLGPYSNQPQHF.

The rearrangement uses TRBV12-3 or TRBV12-4 and TRBJ1-1; D gene unclear. Trimming stripped 6 bases from V and 7 bases from J, with 9 bases between. The CDR3 has 11 residues. The CDR3 DNA is TGTGCCAGCAGGCACACCTATGAAGCTTTCTTT. This codes for CASRHTYEAFF.

The chain uses TRBV12-5 and TRBJ2-7; TRBD2 aligns across 7 bases. After removal of 5 bases from V and 5 bases from J, the junction contained 6 bases not matched to a gene. Per the germline V gene, CDR1 is LGHNT and CDR2 is FRNRAP. This CDR3 has 13 amino acids. CDR3 nucleotide sequence: TGTGCTAGTGGTGGGGGGGACTTGCACGAGCAGTACTTC. Amino acids: CASGGGDLHEQYF.

In this sample, this clonotype turned up a few times. The chain has TRBV9 and TRBJ2-7, with a weak D call TRBD2 (5 bases). The CDR3 has 14 residues. Looked up from germline, CDR1 is SGDLS and CDR2 is YYNGEE. V was trimmed by 3 bases and J by 1 base, leaving 11 bases between them. In DNA form, the CDR3 reads TGTGCCAGCAGCGCGGGGATGGGTTCCTACGAGCAGTACTTC. It is translated as CASSAGMGSYEQYF.

This clonotype has just a few counts. The V and J genes are TRBV6-5 and TRBJ1-3; unclear D gene. Between the trimmed V and J ends, which lost 5 bases and 1 base, there was a span of 9 bases. Germline CDR1 reads MNHEY; CDR2 reads SVGAGI. CDR3 length equals 14 residues. CDR3 sequence (DNA): TGTGCCAGCAGTCACCCCCCATCTGGAAACACCATATATTTT. Its translation: CASSHPPSGNTIYF.

There are a few counts of this clonotype. The chain couples TRBV5-6 to TRBJ2-7; a weak D match, TRBD2 (6 bases). The CDR3 extends over 15 amino acids. Germline V CDR1 and CDR2: SGHDT, YYEEEE. V was trimmed by 6 bases and J by 0 bases, leaving 16 bases between them. In nucleotides, the CDR3 is TGTGCCAGCACCCCCGGGGCGGGGTCCTCCTACGAGCAGTACTTC. Translated: CASTPGAGSSYEQYF.

The chain joins TRBV4-1 to TRBJ2-7, with D perhaps given as TRBD1 or TRBD2 (5 bases each). In germline, CDR1 is MGHRA, CDR2 YSYEKL. Trimming took off 8 bases at V and 2 bases at J, with 22 bases between the two ends. The CDR3 spans 16 residues. The CDR3 DNA reads as TGCGCCAGCGGTCCTTTGGGGGAGAAGAACCCCTACGAGCAGTACTTC. Translated: CASGPLGEKNPYEQYF.

This clonotype showed up just a few times. V is TRBV27 and J is TRBJ2-7, with TRBD1 matching 7 bases. Trimming cost V 0 bases and J 0 bases; bases outside gene matches: 5. Germline lookup yields CDR1 MNHEY and CDR2 SMNVEV (reference sequence). CDR3 size: 16 residues. CDR3 in amino acids: CASSLSAQGLSYEQYF. CDR3 nucleotides: TGTGCCAGCAGTTTATCCGCACAGGGGCTCTCCTACGAGCAGTACTTC.

This clonotype was found a few times. The chain recombines TRBV2 with TRBJ2-7; D not certain. The CDR3 has 13 residues. Trimming stripped 5 bases from V and 2 bases from J, with 10 bases between. Germline V gene lookup returns CDR1 SNHLY and CDR2 FYNNEI. CDR3 amino acids: CASSPARPYEQYF. The CDR3 DNA is TGTGCCAGCAGTCCAGCACGGCCCTACGAGCAGTACTTC.

The chain combines TRBV20-1 with TRBJ2-1; 7 bases are shared with TRBD2. The V segment lost 6 bases and the J segment 10 bases; nucleotides outside the gene matches: 9. The CDR3 is 12 amino acids. Germline loops: CDR1 DFQATT, CDR2 SNEGSKA (reference sequence). The CDR3 DNA sequence: TGCAGTGCCGATCGTTTGCGGGGGGAGCAGTTCTTC. It specifies CSADRLRGEQFF.

The V gene is TRBV7-2, the J gene TRBJ1-2, with TRBD1 identical over 7 bases. There are 15 residues in the CDR3. The germline V gene encodes CDR1 SGHTA and CDR2 FQGNSA. Unmatched junction bases numbered 7, after V lost 1 base and J lost 5 bases. The CDR3 sequence is CASSLVGGAGYGYTF. The DNA of the CDR3 is TGTGCCAGCAGCTTAGTAGGGGGCGCTGGGTATGGCTACACCTTC.

This clonotype was detected only a few times. The DNA for the CDR3 is TGTGCCAGCAGTTTAACAGGGTATCAGCCCCAGCATTTT. Encoded protein: CASSLTGYQPQHF. The chain uses TRBV27 and TRBJ1-5; a weak D match, TRBD1 (6 bases). The germline CDR1 and CDR2 sequences are MNHEY and SMNVEV (reference sequence). The CDR3 length is 13 residues. Deletions cut 2 bases from V and 5 bases from J, with 7 bases between.

This chain uses TRBV5-1 with TRBJ2-7; 7 bases fit TRBD1. The CDR3 runs to 19 residues. V shed 0 bases, J shed 5 bases, and the junction held 20 bases outside the gene matches. Germline CDR1 and CDR2: SGHRS and YFSETQ. CDR3 sequence (DNA): TGCGCCAGCAGCTTGGAACGGGTACTAACAGGGGCTGATGGGGACGAGCAGTACTTC. Encoded protein: CASSLERVLTGADGDEQYF.